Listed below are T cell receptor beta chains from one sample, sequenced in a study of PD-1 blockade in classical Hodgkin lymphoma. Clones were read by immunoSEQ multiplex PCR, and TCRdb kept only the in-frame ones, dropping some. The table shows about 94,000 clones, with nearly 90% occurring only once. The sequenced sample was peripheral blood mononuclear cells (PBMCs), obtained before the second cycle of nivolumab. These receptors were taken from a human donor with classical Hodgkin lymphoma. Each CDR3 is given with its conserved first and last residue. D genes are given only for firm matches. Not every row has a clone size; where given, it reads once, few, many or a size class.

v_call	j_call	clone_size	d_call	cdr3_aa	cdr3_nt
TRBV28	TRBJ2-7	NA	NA	CASSLLSYEQYF	TGTGCCAGCAGTTTGTTATCCTACGAGCAGTACTTC
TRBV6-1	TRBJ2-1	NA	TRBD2	CASSEALLRGVNEQFF	TGTGCCAGCAGTGAAGCGCTGTTGCGGGGGGTCAATGAGCAGTTCTTC
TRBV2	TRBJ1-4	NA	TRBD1	CASSEGGTGTDEKLFF	TGTGCCAGCAGTGAAGGGGGGACAGGGACTGATGAAAAACTGTTTTTT
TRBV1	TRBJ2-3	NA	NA	CTSSSGTSGRPGTDTQYF	TGCACCAGCAGTTCCGGGACTAGCGGGAGGCCGGGCACAGATACGCAGTATTTT
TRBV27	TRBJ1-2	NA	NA	CASSLSIRGAGYTF	TGTGCCAGCAGTTTATCGATCCGGGGGGCCGGCTACACCTTC
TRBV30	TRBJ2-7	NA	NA	CAWSLKYEQYF	TGTGCCTGGAGTCTAAAATACGAGCAGTACTTC
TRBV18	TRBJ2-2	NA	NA	CASSPRIESGDTGELFF	TGTGCCAGCTCACCACGAATTGAGTCAGGGGACACCGGGGAGCTGTTTTTT
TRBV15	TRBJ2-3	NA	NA	CATSRGPGTDTQYF	TGTGCCACCAGCAGGGGACCGGGCACAGATACGCAGTATTTT
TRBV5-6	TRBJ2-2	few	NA	CASSLTGGGGELFF	TGTGCCAGCAGCTTGACCGGGGGAGGAGGGGAGCTGTTTTTT
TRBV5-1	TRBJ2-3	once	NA	CASSWPGQSVDAGWTDTQYF	TGCGCCAGCAGCTGGCCGGGACAGTCCGTCGATGCGGGATGGACAGATACGCAGTATTTT
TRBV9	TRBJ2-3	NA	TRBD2	CASSARTSVISDTQYF	TGTGCCAGCAGCGCTCGGACTAGCGTCATTTCAGATACGCAGTATTTT
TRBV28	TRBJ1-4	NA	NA	CASTSQGSTEKLFF	TGTGCCAGCACCTCACAGGGATCTACTGAAAAACTGTTTTTT
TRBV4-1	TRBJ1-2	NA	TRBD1	CASSQGQGKRGGYTF	TGCGCCAGCAGCCAAGGACAGGGAAAGAGGGGAGGCTACACCTTC
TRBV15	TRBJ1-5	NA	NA	CATSRFFRGGNQPQHF	TGTGCCACCAGCAGATTTTTTCGGGGTGGCAATCAGCCCCAGCATTTT
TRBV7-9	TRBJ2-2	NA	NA	CASSQPGRGGRVTGELFF	TGCGCCAGCAGCCAACCGGGCAGGGGAGGGCGAGTCACCGGGGAGCTGTTTTTT
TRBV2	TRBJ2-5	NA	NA	CASSVSETQYF	TGTGCCAGCAGTGTTTCGGAGACCCAGTACTTC
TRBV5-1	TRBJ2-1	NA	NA	CASSLDHSSYNEQFF	TGCGCCAGCAGCTTGGATCATAGCTCCTACAATGAGCAGTTCTTC
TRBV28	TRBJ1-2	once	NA	CASSSTSSRANYGYTF	TGTGCCAGCAGCTCAACCTCGAGTCGAGCTAACTATGGCTACACCTTC
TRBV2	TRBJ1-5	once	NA	CASSEGEAGLVNQPQHF	TGTGCCAGCAGTGAGGGGGAGGCAGGACTCGTCAATCAGCCCCAGCATTTT
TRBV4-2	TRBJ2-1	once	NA	CASSPDGIYEQFF	TGTGCCAGCAGCCCAGACGGGATCTATGAGCAGTTCTTC
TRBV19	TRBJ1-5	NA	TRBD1	CASSLGDRGNQPQHF	TGTGCCAGTAGTTTGGGGGACAGGGGTAATCAGCCCCAGCATTTT
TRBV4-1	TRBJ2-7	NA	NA	CASSPSEGTYEQYF	TGCGCCAGCAGCCCAAGTGAAGGAACCTACGAGCAGTACTTC
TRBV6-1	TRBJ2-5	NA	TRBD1	CASAILGQGEETQYF	TGTGCCAGCGCGATCCTGGGACAGGGGGAAGAGACCCAGTACTTC
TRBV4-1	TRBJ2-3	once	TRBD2	CASSQTPPGGANTQYF	TGCGCCAGCAGCCAGACCCCCCCCGGGGGGGCAAATACGCAGTATTTT
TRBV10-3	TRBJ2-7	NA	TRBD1	CAISSTGGRYEQYF	TGTGCCATCAGTTCCACAGGGGGCAGGTACGAGCAGTACTTC
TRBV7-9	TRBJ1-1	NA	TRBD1	CASSGTAGTEAFF	TGTGCCAGCAGCGGGACAGCGGGGACTGAAGCTTTCTTT
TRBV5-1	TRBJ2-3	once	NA	CASSLVTGTPTDTQYF	TGCGCCAGCAGCCTTGTGACAGGGACTCCCACAGATACGCAGTATTTT
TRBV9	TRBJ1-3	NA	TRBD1	CASSVGTGRNTIYF	TGTGCCAGCAGCGTTGGGACAGGGAGAAACACCATATATTTT
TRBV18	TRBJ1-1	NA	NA	CASSPRTDQMNTEAFF	TGTGCCAGCTCACCAAGGACAGACCAAATGAACACTGAAGCTTTCTTT
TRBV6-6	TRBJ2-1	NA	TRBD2	CASSYNLAGGGNEQFF	TGTGCCAGCAGTTACAACCTAGCGGGGGGCGGCAATGAGCAGTTCTTC
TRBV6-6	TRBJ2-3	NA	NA	CASRRISTDTQYF	TGTGCCAGCAGGAGGATTAGCACAGATACGCAGTATTTT
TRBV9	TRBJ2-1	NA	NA	CASSVESYSYNEQFF	TGTGCCAGCAGCGTAGAGTCCTACTCCTACAATGAGCAGTTCTTC
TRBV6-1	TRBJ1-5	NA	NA	CASSVVARFGQPQHF	TGTGCCAGCAGTGTTGTAGCCCGTTTCGGTCAGCCCCAGCATTTT
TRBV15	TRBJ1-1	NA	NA	CATSRDGGGTEAFF	TGTGCCACCAGCAGAGATGGGGGGGGCACTGAAGCTTTCTTT
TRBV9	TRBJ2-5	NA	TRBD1	CASSSRTGISQETQYF	TGTGCCAGCAGCTCCCGGACAGGCATCTCCCAAGAGACCCAGTACTTC
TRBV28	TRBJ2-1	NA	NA	CASTPDHYNEQFF	TGTGCCAGCACTCCGGACCATTACAATGAGCAGTTCTTC
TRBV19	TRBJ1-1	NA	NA	CASTLGGTEAFF	TGTGCCAGTACCTTGGGGGGGACTGAAGCTTTCTTT
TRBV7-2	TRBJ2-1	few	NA	CASRRGQGGEQFF	TGTGCCAGCAGGCGGGGTCAAGGTGGGGAGCAGTTCTTC
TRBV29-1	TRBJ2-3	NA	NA	CSVHPPQVFSQYF	TGCAGCGTCCACCCTCCACAGGTTTTTTCGCAGTATTTT
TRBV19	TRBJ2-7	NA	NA	CASRQGYYSEQYF	TGTGCCAGTAGACAGGGATACTACTCCGAGCAGTACTTC
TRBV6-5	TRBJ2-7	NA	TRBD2	CASSPGTSSHEQYF	TGTGCCAGCAGTCCGGGGACTAGTTCCCACGAGCAGTACTTC
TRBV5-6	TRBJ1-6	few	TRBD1	CASSRDRAHHNSPLHF	TGTGCCAGCAGCCGGGACAGGGCCCACCATAATTCACCCCTCCACTTT